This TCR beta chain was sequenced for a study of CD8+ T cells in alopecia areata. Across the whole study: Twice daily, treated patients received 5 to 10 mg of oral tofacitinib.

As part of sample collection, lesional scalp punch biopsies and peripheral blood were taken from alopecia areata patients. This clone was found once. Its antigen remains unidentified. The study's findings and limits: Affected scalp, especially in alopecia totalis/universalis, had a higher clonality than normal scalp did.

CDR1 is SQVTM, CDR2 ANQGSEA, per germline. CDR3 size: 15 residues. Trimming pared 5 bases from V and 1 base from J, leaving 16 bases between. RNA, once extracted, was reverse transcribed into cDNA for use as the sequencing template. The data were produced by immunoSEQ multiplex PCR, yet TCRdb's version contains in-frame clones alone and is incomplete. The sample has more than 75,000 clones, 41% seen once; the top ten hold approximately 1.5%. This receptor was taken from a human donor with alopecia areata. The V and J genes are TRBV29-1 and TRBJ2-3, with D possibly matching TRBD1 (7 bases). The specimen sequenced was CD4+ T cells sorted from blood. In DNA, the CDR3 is TGCAGCGTTAGAGGGGGCAGGGAGGGCACAGATACGCAGTATTTT. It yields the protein CSVRGGREGTDTQYF.